This T cell receptor beta chain is from a study of shared clonotypes between healthy human individuals (dated by TCRdb to the early 2020s). Turning to the overall study: The cohort included three men and a couple of women between 18 and 49 years of age. Blood TCR repertoires of five healthy adults were deeply sequenced to estimate repertoire size and the extent of clonotype sharing between individuals. Libraries were prepared and TCR repertoires were sequenced by different laboratories using diverse techniques, in order to increase sequencing depth and limit assay-specific biases. Each donor's leukapheresis produced roughly between about 0.9 and 9.5 billion PBMCs.

TCR CDR3 regions were amplified from genomic DNA by multiplex PCR using the deep immunoSEQ assay. Extracted genomic DNA from each cell subset was distributed evenly across all wells of several immunoSEQ 96-well plates, and each plate was treated as a replicate. For unsorted PBMC, 300 ng of genomic DNA, equivalent to tens of thousands of T cell genomes, went into each replicate PCR. Ten immunoSEQ deep assay plates were used to sequence unsorted PBMC genomic DNA. Purified libraries were quantified with a Qubit 3.0 fluorometer, sized on a Bioanalyzer 2100, and re-quantified with the KAPA Library Quantification kit. Each immunoSEQ 96-well plate was sequenced on its own single-read 150-cycle Illumina NextSeq 550 flow cell. Per the source publication's procedure: Because the immunoSEQ output included only junctional sequences and no quality scores, the filtering could not be the same as the filtering used for full-length reads. Sequences were annotated with PyIR, a Python wrapper for IgBLAST v1.9, and V/J genes and CDR3 were assigned using IMGT germline references. Reads were removed for weak V/J assignments (E-value above 1e-6), missing CDR3, stop codons, out-of-frame junctions, or ambiguous translated residues. V3J clonotypes were defined as sequences sharing an identical inferred V gene, J gene, and CDR3 amino acid sequence. To compute the percentage overlap between repertoires, the number of shared unique clonotypes was divided by the size of the smaller repertoire. RTK rarefaction, the Chao1 estimator, and Recon v2.1 estimates of unobserved clonotypes were used to assess repertoire richness. TCRdb's version of the immuneACCESS table is confined to in-frame rearrangements and falls short of the full clone set. An unresolved V gene accounts for under half of the shortfall where checked; the remainder is of unknown origin. The V and J calls and clone size are taken from that table; D and trimming were inferred from the DNA. This sample gives about 490,000 clones in total; less than 80% of them show up just once. The ten largest account for 10% to 15% of the sample.

The donors were healthy, HIV-negative adults with no recently reported acute infections or vaccinations. Every donor was a Caucasian adult living in Nashville, Tennessee, USA. In the unsorted samples, roughly 90 million PBMCs were counted, and genomic DNA was extracted using the QIAamp DNA Blood Mini kit. After blood collection by leukapheresis, PBMCs were isolated using Ficoll-Histopaque density gradient centrifugation and then cryopreserved in the vapor phase of liquid nitrogen. In the case of this clone: The antigen it recognizes is unknown. Per-base qualities were not stored, and no clone one base away is much larger.

What the authors observed across the whole study: Sampling was limited to blood, and TCR repertoires in tissue likely differ from TCR repertoires in blood. Pairwise subsampling led to the expectation that sequencing depth would affect the degree of clonotype sharing among donors. Because the study included a small number of donors, the genetic and exposure-history diversity represented was limited.

Sequencing was performed on PBMCs. This TCR derives from a woman aged 35 to 49 in good health. Some clones in this sample may be carry-over from other donors' samples.

The DNA sequence reads TGTGCCAGCAGTATCGGGGCCATGAACACTGAAGCTTTCTTT. This sequence encodes CASSIGAMNTEAFF. The V and J genes are TRBV27 and TRBJ1-1; a weak D assignment points to TRBD1 (5 bases agree). V drops 5 bases and J drops 0 bases, leaving 10 bases in between. The cysteine opens and the phenylalanine closes a CDR3 of 14 amino acids. Only the CDR3 region is kept as DNA, spanning 42 bases read in frame from base 1. CDR1 and CDR2 are read off the germline V gene (reference sequence) as MNHEY and SMNVEV.